The 21 T cell receptor beta chains given below trace back to one sample, sequenced in a study of tumor and adjacent non-tumor tissue in lung cancer. The library came from three nested PCR rounds adapted from ARM-PCR protocols. One entry per CDR3 protein results from TCRdb running MiXCR on the multiplex PCR reads. The data show about 80,000 distinct CDR3 sequences, roughly 72% seen once. No cell sorting was done before RNA was extracted from the tissue. Sequenced sample: lung tumor tissue. These receptors were obtained from a woman between 40 and 55 years old with non-small cell lung cancer.

The rearrangement joins TRBV11-2 to TRBJ1-1, with TRBD1 as a possible D gene (5 bases). CDR3 length: 15 amino acids. V was pared by 2 bases and J by 4 bases, with 14 bases between. Germline V lookup: CDR1 SGHAT, CDR2 FQNNGV. CDR3 nucleotides: TGTGCCAGCAGCTTACTCTCGGGGGAGGGCACTGAAGCTTTCTTT. Its protein is CASSLLSGEGTEAFF.

The chain is built from TRBV11-2 and TRBJ2-3; TRBD1 matches at 10 bases. CDR1 is SGHAT and CDR2 is FQNNGV in the germline V gene. CDR3 length: 12 residues. The CDR3 protein is CDSSPPGTGEYF. The CDR3, as DNA: TGTGACAGTAGCCCACCCGGGACAGGGGAGTATTTT.

This clonotype appeared many times. This rearrangement joins TRBV20-1 to TRBJ2-1; D may be TRBD1 (6 bases). The V gene lost 3 bases and the J gene lost 7 bases, with 13 bases spanning the gap. The CDR3 is 13 amino acids. Looked up from germline, CDR1 is DFQATT and CDR2 is SNEGSKA (reference sequence). DNA of the CDR3: TGCAGTGCTAGTTTGGGGGCCGAGAATGAGCAGTTCTTC. Translating gives CSASLGAENEQFF.

This chain connects TRBV11-2 to TRBJ2-7; D possibly corresponds to TRBD2 (6 bases). Germline V gene sequence: CDR1 SGHAT, CDR2 FQNNGV. The CDR3 covers 15 residues. V lost 5 bases and J lost 6, with 20 bases in between. CDR3 nucleotide sequence: TGTGCCAGCAGCCCATCTCGGGACTCTTATTGCGAGCAGTACTTC. The encoded protein is CASSPSRDSYCEQYF.

This clonotype was counted once. As the CDR3 is not closed by the conserved phenylalanine or tryptophan, this likely results from a read error. V usage is TRBV5-6 and J usage is TRBJ2-5; TRBD1 agrees at 7 bases. This CDR3 comprises 14 residues. Germline lookup yields CDR1 SGHDT and CDR2 YYEEEE. J gave up 3 bases and V 5 bases, and 7 bases lay outside the gene matches. CDR3 sequence (DNA): TGTGCCAGCAGACACCGGGACAGCGAAGAGACCCAGTACTAC. Protein product: CASRHRDSEETQYY.

In the case of this clonotype: A much larger clonotype is one base distant, so this may be a read error. The J gene is TRBJ2-7, the V gene TRBV6-1; D may be TRBD1 or TRBD2 (9 bases each). The V gene's germline CDR1 is MNHNS and CDR2 SASEGT. There are 16 residues in the CDR3. The CDR3 nucleotides read TGTGCCAGCAGTTTCCTAGCGGGACAGGGTTCCTACGAGCAGTGCTTC. Its translation is CASSFLAGQGSYEQCF.

Comment on this clonotype: A read error is likely, as this CDR3 ends without the conserved phenylalanine or tryptophan. The gene calls are TRBV11-2 and TRBJ2-3; D gene uncertain. The CDR3 contains 11 residues. Germline CDR1 is SGHAT and CDR2 is FQNNGV. Trimming stripped 2 bases from V and 10 bases from J, with 7 bases between. CDR3 sequence: CASSLSEAQYL. CDR3 DNA sequence: TGTGCCAGCAGCTTATCAGAAGCGCAGTATTTG.

With respect to this clonotype: A much more abundant neighbour one base away suggests this may be a read error. The chain has TRBV29-1 and TRBJ1-1; tentative D call: TRBD1 (6 bases). Germline CDR1 and CDR2: SQVTM and ANQGSEA. The V end was cut by 1 base, the J end by 4 bases, with 10 bases between. The CDR3 spans 13 residues. The CDR3 DNA reads as TGCAGCGTTGAAGCCCAGGGGAGCACTGAAGCTTTCTTT. The encoded protein is CSVEAQGSTEAFF. Filled out from reference TRBV29-1 and TRBJ1-1, the complete variable domain reads SAVISQKPSRDICQRGTSLTIQCQVDSQVTMMFWYRQQPGQSLTLIATANQGSEATYESGFVIDKFPISRPNLTFSTLTVSNMSPEDSSIYLCSVEAQGSTEAFFGQGTRLTVV.

Here the CDR3 DNA reads TGTGCCTGGGGTCTGGTAAAACGAAACATTCAGTACTTC. This gives the protein CAWGLVKRNIQYF. The chain has TRBV30 and TRBJ2-4; unclear D gene. The V end lost 5 bases, the J end lost 6 bases, and 14 bases lay between the germline ends. The germline V gene has CDR1 GTSNPN and CDR2 SVGIG (reference sequence). The CDR3 spans 13 residues.

There are many counts of this clonotype. J is TRBJ2-5 and V is TRBV28; 10 positions agree with TRBD1. CDR3 length equals 15 residues. With V trimmed by 5 bases and J by 1 base, 4 bases remained unmatched. Germline V gene sequence: CDR1 MDHEN, CDR2 SYDVKM. The CDR3 region is CASSPTGGSQETQYF. The CDR3 nucleotides read TGTGCCAGCAGTCCGACAGGGGGCTCCCAAGAGACCCAGTACTTC.

The CDR3 bases are TGTGCCAGCAGTTCTCCGACAGGAAGCTCTGGAAACACCATATATTTT. Translating it yields CASSSPTGSSGNTIYF. The chain joins TRBV6-5 to TRBJ1-3; TRBD1 might be the D (6 bases). Trimming stripped 4 bases from V and 0 bases from J, with 13 bases between. This CDR3 spans 16 amino acids. Germline CDR1 reads MNHEY; CDR2 reads SVGAGI.

To note about this clonotype: A read error is likely, as this CDR3 ends without the conserved phenylalanine or tryptophan. V usage is TRBV4-2 and J usage is TRBJ2-7, with a tentative D call TRBD2 (7 bases). Per germline, CDR1 LGHNA and CDR2 YNFKEQ. The length of the CDR3 is 18 residues. As DNA, the CDR3 is TGTGCCAGTAGCCAAGATTATGCTAGAGGGGGGGCTACCTACGAGCAGTACTTA. Its translation: CASSQDYARGGATYEQYL.

The chain carries TRBV5-1 and TRBJ2-5; tentatively, D is TRBD2 (6 bases). The germline V gene has CDR1 SGHRS and CDR2 YFSETQ. There are 13 residues in the CDR3. CDR3 bases: TGCATCAGCAGCGTGTGGGGGGAAGAGACCCAGTACTTC. Amino acid sequence: CISSVWGEETQYF.

The chain links TRBV7-9 to TRBJ1-1; no firm D call. The CDR3 has 15 residues. V lost 5 bases and J lost 5, with 18 bases in between. CDR1 is SEHNR, CDR2 FQNEAQ, per germline (reference sequence). CDR3 sequence reads: CASSPYTPVQTEAFF. The CDR3 DNA reads TGTGCCAGCAGCCCATACACTCCAGTCCAAACTGAAGCTTTCTTT.

This chain uses TRBV29-1 with TRBJ2-5, with 7 bases that match TRBD2. The germline V gene has CDR1 SQVTM and CDR2 ANQGSEA. This CDR3 spans 15 amino acids. CDR3 amino acids: CGASTSGEFQETQYF. Here the CDR3 DNA reads TGCGGCGCATCGACCAGCGGGGAATTCCAAGAGACCCAGTACTTC.

Points on this clonotype: This CDR3 fails to terminate in the conserved phenylalanine or tryptophan, so it likely reflects a read error. CDR3 sequence reads: CASSRQGAYSNQPQHP. CDR3 nucleotide sequence: TGTGCCAGCAGCCGACAGGGGGCTTATAGCAATCAACCCCAGCATCCT. This chain connects TRBV7-8 to TRBJ1-5; TRBD1 aligns across 10 bases. CDR3 length: 16 residues. Per germline, CDR1 SGHVS and CDR2 FQNEAQ.

On this clonotype itself: One base away lies a much larger clone, so this may be a sequencing read error. The chain couples TRBV28 to TRBJ1-2, with D perhaps TRBD1 (5 bases). V lost 10 bases and J lost 2, with 11 bases in between. Germline values: CDR1 MDHEN, CDR2 SYDVKM. The CDR3 has 12 residues. DNA for the CDR3: TGTGCCACCAGGGACGCCAACTATGGCTACACCTTC. It specifies CATRDANYGYTF.

The chain carries TRBV7-9 and TRBJ2-3; 10 bases are a match to TRBD2. This CDR3 is 16 amino acids long. The junction had 4 bases not matched to a gene; V was cut back by 0 bases and J by 4 bases. CDR1 is SEHNR, CDR2 FQNEAQ, per germline (reference sequence). The CDR3 spells CASSLAGLAGADTQYF. The CDR3 nucleotides are TGTGCCAGCAGCTTAGCTGGGCTAGCGGGAGCAGATACGCAGTATTTT. Together with reference TRBV7-9 and TRBJ2-3, the CDR3 gives the full variable domain: DTGVSQNPRHKITKRGQNVTFRCDPISEHNRLYWYRQTLGQGPEFLTYFQNEAQLEKSRLLSDRFSAERPKGSFSTLEIQRTEQGDSAMYLCASSLAGLAGADTQYFGPGTRLTVL.

As for this clonotype: At one end, the junction sequence differs from germline, possibly due to a read error. The chain carries TRBV29-1 and TRBJ1-2; the D is unclear. The CDR3 is 15 amino acids. CDR1 is SQVTM, CDR2 ANQGSEA, per germline. CDR3 bases: TGCAGCGCTGAGGGAAGACATGGTTTAAACTACGGCTACACCTTC. This gives the protein CSAEGRHGLNYGYTF.

This clonotype has just one count. A much more abundant neighbour one base away suggests this may be a read error. CDR3 DNA: TGCAATGCTAAAGGACAGGGCGTGGGAGCTTTCTTT. Translation gives CNAKGQGVGAFF. The chain has TRBV20-1 and TRBJ1-1, with 8 bases matching TRBD1. CDR3 length: 12 residues. Germline V gene sequence: CDR1 DFQATT, CDR2 SNEGSKA (reference sequence).

On this clonotype itself: At one end the junction does not follow the germline gene, possibly because of a read error. The V call is TRBV7-8, the J call TRBJ2-7; D not certain. Germline CDR1 is SGHVS and CDR2 is FQNEAQ. The CDR3 spans 15 residues. CDR3 nucleotides: TGTGCCGGCAGCTTAGGTCCTCTTTCCCTCTACGAGCAATACTTC. Its translation: CAGSLGPLSLYEQYF.